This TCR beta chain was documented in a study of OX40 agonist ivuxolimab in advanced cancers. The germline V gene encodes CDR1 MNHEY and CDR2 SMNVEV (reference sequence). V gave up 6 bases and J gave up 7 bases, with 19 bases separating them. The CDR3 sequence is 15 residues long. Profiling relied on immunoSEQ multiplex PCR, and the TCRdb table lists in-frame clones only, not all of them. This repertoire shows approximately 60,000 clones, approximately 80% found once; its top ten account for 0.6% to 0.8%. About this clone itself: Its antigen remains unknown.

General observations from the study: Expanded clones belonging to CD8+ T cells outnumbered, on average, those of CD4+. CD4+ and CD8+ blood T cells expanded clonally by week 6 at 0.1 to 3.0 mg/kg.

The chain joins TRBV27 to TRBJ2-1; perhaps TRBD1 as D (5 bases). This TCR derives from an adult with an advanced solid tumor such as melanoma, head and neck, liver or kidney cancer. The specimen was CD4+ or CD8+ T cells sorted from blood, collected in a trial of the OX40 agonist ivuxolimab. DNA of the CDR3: TGTGCCAGCAGGGCCCTGGACATCGCCGGGAATGAGCAGTTCTTC. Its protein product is CASRALDIAGNEQFF.